The rows below give T cell receptor beta chains drawn from one sample of a study of cytomegalovirus exposure and HLA in healthy donors. Assay: immunoSEQ multiplex PCR; the TCRdb copy retains only in-frame clones and omits some. Here the sample table reports more than 40,000 clones. The sequencing input was PBMCs. Receptors originate from a female donor in good health and CMV-seronegative. Both conserved end residues are part of each CDR3. The D gene is left open where the match is weak.

d_call	j_call	v_call	cdr3_nt	cdr3_aa
TRBD1	TRBJ1-2	TRBV4-3	TGCGCCAGCAGCCAACTTGCAGGGGGCTACTATGGCTACACCTTC	CASSQLAGGYYGYTF
TRBD2	TRBJ2-1	TRBV27	TGTGCCAGCAGTTTATATCGCGGGGGGGGCTCCAATGAGCAGTTCTTC	CASSLYRGGGSNEQFF
TRBD1	TRBJ2-3	TRBV29-1	TGCAGCGTTGCTGGGGGAGACAGGGGCAGGGATACGCAGTATTTT	CSVAGGDRGRDTQYF
TRBD1	TRBJ1-1	TRBV6-5	TGTGCCAGCAGTGCCGGACAGGGGACTGAAGCTTTCTTT	CASSAGQGTEAFF
-	TRBJ1-3	TRBV6-6	TGTGCCAGCAGCCCTGACGGGATAAACACCATATATTTT	CASSPDGINTIYF
-	TRBJ1-3	TRBV5-1	TGCGCCAGCAGCTTAGGGGGTTCCGACACCATATATTTT	CASSLGGSDTIYF
-	TRBJ1-1	TRBV6-5	TGTGCCAGCAGTCCTCAACGTACAGAGAACACTGAAGCTTTCTTT	CASSPQRTENTEAFF
-	TRBJ2-7	TRBV6-5	TGTGCCAGCAGTTACTCGAGACAGCGAGAGCAGTACTTC	CASSYSRQREQYF
-	TRBJ1-4	TRBV30	TGTGCCTGGGCTACAGGCCGTAATGAAAAACTGTTTTTT	CAWATGRNEKLFF
TRBD2	TRBJ2-7	TRBV11-2	TGTGCCAGCAGCTTAGTAGGACTAGCGGCGGGGGAGCAGTACTTC	CASSLVGLAAGEQYF
TRBD1	TRBJ2-7	TRBV7-9	TGTGCCAGCAGCGCTCTCTCGACAGGGACGAGCGAGCAGTACTTC	CASSALSTGTSEQYF
-	TRBJ1-1	TRBV18	TGTGCCAGCTCACCAGGCATGAACACTGAAGCTTTCTTT	CASSPGMNTEAFF
TRBD2	TRBJ2-3	TRBV25-1	TGTGCCAGCAGTAGGCTAGCGGGGGTAGGAAGAACAGATACGCAGTATTTT	CASSRLAGVGRTDTQYF
TRBD2	TRBJ2-7	TRBV5-1	TGCGCCAGCAGCGCCGACTCACTAGCGGGGGCCGCCTACGAGCAGTACTTC	CASSADSLAGAAYEQYF
-	TRBJ1-1	TRBV18	TGTGCCAGCTCACCGTTACCAGGGGACACTGAAGCTTTCTTT	CASSPLPGDTEAFF
-	TRBJ2-2	TRBV7-6	TGTGCCAGCAGCCCAAACACGTGGACAGCGGCCACCGGGGAGCTGTTTTTT	CASSPNTWTAATGELFF
-	TRBJ1-1	TRBV25-1	TGTGCCAGCAGACAGGAGCTGAACACTGAAGCTTTCTTT	CASRQELNTEAFF
TRBD2	TRBJ2-1	TRBV7-8	TGTGCCAGCAGCTCCCATGGAGCGGGGATGGATGAGCAGTTCTTC	CASSSHGAGMDEQFF
TRBD1	TRBJ2-3	TRBV5-4	TGTGCCAGCAGCTTGGGGGGACAGGGGATAGATACGCAGTATTTT	CASSLGGQGIDTQYF
-	TRBJ1-5	TRBV6-6	TGTGCCAGCAGTTATTCTCCGACAGGCGAAGACCAGCCCCAGCATTTT	CASSYSPTGEDQPQHF
TRBD1	TRBJ1-1	TRBV6-1	TGTGCCGCCTCTTTCAGCTGGACAGGGTTTTCTGAAGCTTTCTTT	CAASFSWTGFSEAFF
-	TRBJ1-1	TRBV7-9	TGTGCCAGCAGCCTACAGGCAGGGGCTGAAGCTTTCTTT	CASSLQAGAEAFF
TRBD1	TRBJ1-2	TRBV7-8	TGTGCCAGCAGCTTCACAGGGGGCTACTATGGCTACACCTTC	CASSFTGGYYGYTF
TRBD2	TRBJ2-2	TRBV4-3	TGCGCCAGCAGCCAAGAATCGGAAGCGGGGGGGGTCACCGGGGAGCTGTTTTTT	CASSQESEAGGVTGELFF
TRBD2	TRBJ2-1	TRBV30	TGTGCCTGGAGTAACTTGGGACTAGCGGGAGTAAATGAGCAGTTCTTC	CAWSNLGLAGVNEQFF
-	TRBJ2-3	TRBV6-5	TGTGCCAGCAGTTACTCCACTTACACAGATACGCAGTATTTT	CASSYSTYTDTQYF
-	TRBJ1-1	TRBV29-1	TGCAGCTCGACAAGTAGCACTGAAGCTTTCTTT	CSSTSSTEAFF
-	TRBJ1-1	TRBV19	TGTGCCAGTAGTTCCTATATGAACACTGAAGCTTTCTTT	CASSSYMNTEAFF
-	TRBJ1-5	TRBV2	TGTGCCAGCAGTGAGAGTCCATTGCCCCAGCATTTT	CASSESPLPQHF
-	TRBJ2-2	TRBV11-3	TGTGCCAGCGGTGAGAAGCGTACCGGGGAGCTGTTTTTT	CASGEKRTGELFF
-	TRBJ2-1	TRBV6-6	TGTGCCAGCAGTTACCGGACAGCCCTAGGAGGCAATGAGCAGTTCTTC	CASSYRTALGGNEQFF
-	TRBJ2-7	TRBV4-1	TGCGCCAGCAGCCAGAGCCACCGGGACAATGACTACGAGCAGTACTTC	CASSQSHRDNDYEQYF
TRBD1	TRBJ1-2	TRBV11-3	TGTGCCAGCAGCTTAGATGAACAGGGGATCAACTATGGCTACACCTTC	CASSLDEQGINYGYTF
-	TRBJ2-7	TRBV27	TGTGCCAGCAGTTTAAGGGGGTCCTACGAGCAGTACTTC	CASSLRGSYEQYF
-	TRBJ1-2	TRBV5-1	TGCGCCAGTTCCCTCGGCGGACAAGCTAACTATGGCTACACCTTC	CASSLGGQANYGYTF
-	TRBJ2-7	TRBV7-3	TGTGCCAGCAGCCCGGACATAGGCCTGGAGCAGTACTTC	CASSPDIGLEQYF
-	TRBJ2-2	TRBV11-3	TGTGCCAGCAGCTTAGACGCGGTCCGTTGGGGGCTGGGGTCACGCACGGAGCTGTTTTTT	CASSLDAVRWGLGSRTELFF
-	TRBJ2-5	TRBV5-1	TGCGCCAGCAGCTTCGCAGGGGTCGGGGAGACCCAGTACTTC	CASSFAGVGETQYF
TRBD2	TRBJ2-1	TRBV12-5	TGTGCTAGTGGTATCGGGACTAGCGTGGGTGAGCAGTTCTTC	CASGIGTSVGEQFF
-	TRBJ1-1	TRBV29-1	TGCAGCGTCGAGTGGACAGAGAACACTGAAGCTTTCTTT	CSVEWTENTEAFF
-	TRBJ1-6	TRBV30	TGTGCCTGGAGTATAGACAGAAAGAATTCACCCCTCCACTTT	CAWSIDRKNSPLHF
-	TRBJ2-7	TRBV6-6	TGTGCCAGCAGCCTCGACACCAGAGCCTACGAGCAGTACTTC	CASSLDTRAYEQYF
-	TRBJ1-1	TRBV29-1	TGCAGCGTTGACGGGGGGGAGAGGGACACTGAAGCTTTCTTT	CSVDGGERDTEAFF
TRBD1	TRBJ1-4	TRBV4-1	TGCGCCAGCAGCCAGTCCGGGGACAGATTTAATGAAAAACTGTTTTTT	CASSQSGDRFNEKLFF
TRBD2	TRBJ2-1	TRBV2	TGTGCCAGCAGTGAAGAATCGGGGGGGACTGAGCAGTTCTTC	CASSEESGGTEQFF
-	TRBJ1-1	TRBV4-2	TGTGCCAGCAGCCAAGGGGGGGGGAACACTGAAGCTTTCTTT	CASSQGGGNTEAFF
TRBD1	TRBJ2-7	TRBV4-3	TGCGCCAGCAGCCAAGGAAGGGGACAGGGGACCTACGAGCAGTACTTC	CASSQGRGQGTYEQYF
TRBD2	TRBJ2-1	TRBV4-2	TGTGCCAGCGGGACTAGCGGGGGCTACAATGAGCAGTTCTTC	CASGTSGGYNEQFF
TRBD1	TRBJ1-1	TRBV10-1	TGCGCCAGCTCTCCGACAGGGAGGAACACTGAAGCTTTCTTT	CASSPTGRNTEAFF
-	TRBJ2-1	TRBV7-9	TGTGCCAGCAGCCTCGAGGGTCTAAGTAGTGAGCAGTTCTTC	CASSLEGLSSEQFF
-	TRBJ1-2	TRBV9	TGTGCCAGCAGCCCAGCGGGGGTTGGTGTTGCCACTAACTATGGCTACACCTTC	CASSPAGVGVATNYGYTF
-	TRBJ2-7	TRBV4-1	TGCGCCAGCAGCCATCCCGTCGGGGCAGGGGCCGTCCACGAGCAGTACTTC	CASSHPVGAGAVHEQYF
-	TRBJ2-7	TRBV19	TGTGCCAGTAGTATTCAGGTCGGCGAGCAGTACTTC	CASSIQVGEQYF